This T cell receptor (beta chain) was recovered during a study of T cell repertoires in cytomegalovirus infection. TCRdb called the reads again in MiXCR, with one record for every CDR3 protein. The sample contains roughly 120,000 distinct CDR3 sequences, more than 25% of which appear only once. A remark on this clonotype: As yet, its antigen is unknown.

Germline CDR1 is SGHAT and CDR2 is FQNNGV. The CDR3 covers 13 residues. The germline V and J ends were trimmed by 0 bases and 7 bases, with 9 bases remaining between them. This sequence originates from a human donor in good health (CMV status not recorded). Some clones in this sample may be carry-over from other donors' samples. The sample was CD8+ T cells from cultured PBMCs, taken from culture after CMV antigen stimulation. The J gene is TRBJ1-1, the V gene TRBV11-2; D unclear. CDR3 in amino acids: CASSLDSPGEAFF. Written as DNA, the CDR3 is TGTGCCAGCAGCTTAGATTCCCCCGGTGAAGCTTTCTTT.